This T cell receptor beta chain emerged from a study of shared clonotypes between healthy human individuals (TCRdb year 2020). Some background on the complete study: Two women and three men aged 18 to 49 years were included in the cohort. To increase sequencing depth and limit assay-specific biases, different laboratories used diverse techniques to prepare libraries and sequence TCR repertoires. To estimate repertoire size and how much clonotype sharing occurs between individuals, the study deeply sequenced the blood TCR repertoires of 4 to 6 healthy adults. Leukapheresis yielded between about 0.85 and 10 billion PBMCs per donor. Per donor, three plates each were used for CD4 naive and CD4 memory, two for CD8 naive, and one for CD8 memory.

Donors were healthy HIV-negative adults with no recently reported acute infections or vaccinations. Only Caucasian adults living in Nashville, Tennessee, USA were represented among the donors. CD4+ T cells were enriched through magnetic negative selection, after which naive cells were positively selected on CD45RA and the remaining negative fraction served as the memory subset. Blood was collected by leukapheresis, and PBMCs were isolated by Ficoll-Histopaque density gradient centrifugation and then cryopreserved in liquid nitrogen vapor phase. Analytical flow cytometry was used to check the purity and quantity of every magnetically sorted T cell population. From each sorted fraction, genomic DNA was isolated and quantified by UV absorbance on a Nanodrop 2000c. Overall study results and their limits: Sampling was restricted to blood, and TCR repertoires in tissue are likely to differ from TCR repertoires in blood. Sharing across a few donors was observed for approximately 5% of naive CD4, less than 4% of naive CD8, 2.3% of memory CD4, and roughly 0.4% of memory CD8 clonotypes. The small number of donors limited the genetic and exposure-history diversity represented. Based on pairwise subsampling, the degree of clonotype sharing among donors was expected to be affected by sequencing depth. Larger estimated clonotype richness was generally found for naive subsets than for memory subsets. Clonotypes shared by all four sorted-subset donors showed higher generation probabilities than non-shared clonotypes. Rarefaction of sorted-subset datasets indicated incomplete sequencing despite the large sequencing depth.

Using the deep immunoSEQ assay, TCR CDR3 regions were amplified from genomic DNA by multiplex PCR. Extracted genomic DNA from each cell subset was spread evenly across all wells of several immunoSEQ 96-well plates, with each plate serving as a replicate. For sorted subsets, approximately 200 ng of genomic DNA, equivalent to some 30,000 T cell genomes, went into each replicate PCR. Purified libraries were quantified with a Qubit 3.0 fluorometer, sized on a Bioanalyzer 2100, and re-quantified with the KAPA Library Quantification kit. Every immunoSEQ 96-well plate was sequenced on a dedicated single-read 150-cycle Illumina NextSeq 550 flow cell. Under the source paper's analysis protocol: Because the immunoSEQ output included only junctional sequences and no quality scores, the filtering could not be the same as the filtering used for full-length reads. Sequences were annotated with PyIR, a Python wrapper for IgBLAST v1.9, using IMGT germline references to assign V/J genes and CDR3. Any read was removed if the V/J assignment was weak (E-value above 1e-6), the CDR3 was missing, or the read contained stop codons, out-of-frame junctions, or ambiguous translated residues. V3J clonotypes were defined as sequences sharing the same inferred V gene, J gene, and CDR3 amino acid sequence. Percentage overlap between repertoires was computed as shared unique clonotypes divided by the size of the smaller repertoire. Richness of each repertoire was evaluated using RTK rarefaction, the Chao1 estimator, and Recon v2.1 estimates of unobserved clonotypes. Generation probabilities for all TCRbeta clonotypes obtained by the gDNA method from a handful of donors were computed using OLGA. TCRdb took this table from immuneACCESS and kept in-frame rearrangements with V and J called. Such tables lack part of the clones; where checked against another copy, unresolved V genes explain under half of the gap, and the rest is unexplained. V, J and clone size were drawn from that table, and D and trimming were deduced from the DNA. This sample has approximately 2.4 million clones in its table, and about 94% of those were observed once. The ten largest clonotypes hold roughly 0.13% of the sample.

Comments on this clone: No antigen is known for it. One base away there is no much larger clone; base qualities are not given.

As encoded in the germline V gene (reference sequence), CDR1 is GTSNPN while CDR2 is SVGIG. Including the terminal cysteine and phenylalanine, the CDR3 comprises 12 residues. Of the read, only the CDR3 DNA is kept; its 36 bases are in frame from base 1. V sheds 2 bases and J sheds 6 bases, leaving 11 bases between their ends. Here the chain combines TRBV30 and TRBJ2-7; no confident D gene assignment can be made. The clonotype was recovered from a man younger than 30 in good health. Sequenced material: naive CD4+ T cells sorted from blood. This specimen's cell subset or site label, interpreted: CD45RA+ positively selected. This receptor carries the CDR3 CAWSRLGGEQYF. Here is the DNA: TGTGCCTGGAGTCGTCTTGGCGGCGAGCAGTACTTC.